This TCR beta chain was documented in a study of CD8 T cells in ankylosing spondylitis (dated by TCRdb to 2017 to 2019). A note on the overall study: The study set out to find disease-linked TCR variants by profiling T cell receptor beta repertoires in ankylosing spondylitis patients and healthy donors. The whole study cohort included 85 to 120 healthy donors and about two dozen ankylosing spondylitis patients. Peripheral blood was sampled, and synovial fluid was additionally collected from ankylosing spondylitis patients.

The junction shows trimming of 8 bases on V and 1 base on J, and the gene matches do not reach 1 base of it. From cysteine to phenylalanine, the CDR3 is 13 amino acids long. Just CDR3 DNA is preserved here, 39 bases in frame from base 1. CDR1 and CDR2, per the germline V gene, are MNHNS and SASEGT. The reads were generated on an Illumina HiSeq 2500. Quantitative 5'-RACE with molecular barcodes was used to prepare TCR beta libraries. On the study's bioinformatics: A new computational method based on a probabilistic model of VDJ rearrangement was used to identify disease-linked TCR variants. Using fastp at Q25 and MiXCR, TCRdb reprocessed the public reads and kept productive beta chains. All rows with the same CDR3 protein become a single entry with the most common DNA and genes. The V and J calls here are based on TCRdb, not the publication. For this sample the table gives 350,000 to 450,000 distinct CDR3 sequences, of which 20% to 25% were detected only once. About an eighth of the sample lies in the top ten.

Overall study outcomes, separate from this receptor: Some motif variants had previously been reported in the synovial fluid and blood of reactive arthritis patients, which suggests shared mechanisms of disease initiation. The disease-linked clones showed a CD8+ phenotype and occurred at relatively low frequencies in peripheral blood. The disease-linked clones were reported to be significantly enriched in matched synovial fluid samples from ankylosing spondylitis patients. Blood from ankylosing spondylitis patients appeared to be characterized by a TCR beta motif composed of about 8 highly homologous amino acid variants.

Concerning this clonotype: It has no known antigen specificity. One base away there is no much larger clone; base qualities are not given.

The sequence links TRBV6-1 to TRBJ2-2; 7 nucleotides in the junction match TRBD2. The sequencing sample was made of blood, either unsorted or a sorted T cell fraction (not recorded which). The sequence derives from a male donor with ankylosing spondylitis or in good health (not recorded which). Read as DNA, the sequence is TGTGCCAGCGGGAGGGAGAACACCGGGGAGCTGTTTTTT. This encodes CASGRENTGELFF.